Sequencing of this T cell receptor beta chain was carried out in a study of blood T cell repertoires in COVID-19. Within 2 weeks of study entry, exposed participants had contacted a PCR-confirmed or clinician-diagnosed COVID-19 case. The CDR3 totals 17 residues. The V and J ends lost 5 bases and 0 bases respectively, with 16 bases between them. Germline assignment: CDR1 MDHEN and CDR2 SYDVKM. Authors' methods: By means of reference gene primer amplification, nucleated cell counts were estimated. The repertoire was sequenced with immunoSEQ multiplex PCR; TCRdb's copy has only in-frame clones and lacks some. That table furnishes V, J and clone size, whereas the DNA furnished D and trimming. The sample includes 400,000 to 500,000 clones, about 88% of them seen just once.

The TCR was taken from a woman between 18 and 29 years old who had been exposed to COVID-19. Sequenced sample: PBMCs or T cells enriched from blood (not recorded which). This chain connects TRBV28 to TRBJ1-4; D might be TRBD1 (6 bases). CDR3 nucleotide sequence: TGTGCCAGCAGTACCGACAAAAGGACAGCAACTAATGAAAAACTGTTTTTT. It yields the protein CASSTDKRTATNEKLFF.